The present TCR beta chain was sequenced within a study of blood T cells in healthy people across ages. The ends were cut back, 2 bases at V and 6 bases at J, with 11 bases in the middle. The CDR3 has 13 residues. In germline, CDR1 is ENHRY, CDR2 SYGVKD. With a J-beta primer mix and a sample-barcoded 5' primer, a second PCR ran 7 to 11 cycles. TCRdb used MiXCR to reprocess the 5' RACE reads, holding one entry per CDR3 protein. The sample records approximately 850,000 distinct CDR3 sequences, under 45% being singletons. The chain combines TRBV10-3 with TRBJ2-7; D is uncertain. This clonotype was sampled from a man aged 55 to 70 in good health. Sequenced material: blood. Written as DNA, the CDR3 is TGTGCCATCAGTGAGATTCTTGGGATCGAGCAGTACTTC. Translating gives CAISEILGIEQYF.